This T cell receptor beta chain was sequenced for a study of blood T cell repertoires in COVID-19. At the level of the study: The United States, Italy and Spain were the sources of the acute and convalescent COVID-19 samples. The analysed material was cDNA or gDNA that came from T cells, B-cell-depleted T cells, or PBMCs.

Germline V lookup: CDR1 MGHRA, CDR2 YSYEKL. This CDR3 is built from 15 residues. V lost 3 bases to trimming and J lost 2 bases; unmatched junction nucleotides: 2. The sample holds one count of this clone. The protocol was immunoSEQ multiplex PCR, while the TCRdb copy is restricted to in-frame clones and leaves out a portion. Among roughly 23,000 clones listed, around 90% were seen once. This sequence originates from a man aged 65 to 79 with COVID-19, enrolled during active disease. Sample: peripheral blood. The chain combines TRBV4-1 with TRBJ2-7; 12 nucleotides agree with TRBD1. CDR3 coding DNA: TGCGCCAGCAGCCAGGGACAGGGGGCTACCTACGAGCAGTACTTC. Translating gives CASSQGQGATYEQYF.